These 14 T cell receptor beta chains originate from one sample sequenced in a study of control samples from healthy donors and cancer patients. The method was immunoSEQ multiplex PCR; TCRdb's version includes in-frame clones alone and lacks a portion of them. The sample consists of tens of thousands of clones, 86% of them appearing once. Sequenced sample: blood. The receptors derive from a woman between 45 and 60 years old in good health.

This sequence joins TRBV6-6 and TRBJ2-5; D tentatively fits TRBD1 or TRBD2 (5 bases each). Germline V gene sequence: CDR1 MNHNY, CDR2 SVGAGI (reference sequence). Trimming removed 1 base at V and 5 bases at J, with 17 bases between. The CDR3 has 16 residues. CDR3 sequence reads: CASSYLGPQPGETQYF. Written as DNA, the CDR3 is TGTGCCAGCAGTTACTTGGGACCCCAACCAGGGGAGACCCAGTACTTC.

The chain combines TRBV7-9 with TRBJ1-3, with D possibly being TRBD1 (6 bases). The CDR3 runs to 18 residues. Germline CDR1 reads SEHNR; CDR2 reads FQNEAQ (reference sequence). The ends were cut back, 5 bases at V and 0 bases at J, with 20 bases in the middle. CDR3: CASSPRLRGGLSGNTIYF. CDR3 nucleotides: TGTGCCAGCAGCCCCCGCCTACGAGGGGGACTCTCTGGAAACACCATATATTTT.

The rearrangement uses TRBV5-5 and TRBJ1-2; no definite D call. V gave up 0 bases and J gave up 8 bases, with 17 bases separating them. This CDR3 comprises 15 residues. Germline V lookup: CDR1 SGHKS, CDR2 YYEKEE (reference sequence). CDR3 nucleotides: TGTGCCAGCAGCTTGGGGATAGTAGGGTTCGACGGCTACACCTTC. Translation: CASSLGIVGFDGYTF. Complete variable domain (other parts from reference TRBV5-5 and TRBJ1-2): DAGVTQSPTHLIKTRGQQVTLRCSPISGHKSVSWYQQVLGQGPQFIFQYYEKEERGRGNFPDRFSARQFPNYSSELNVNALLLGDSALYLCASSLGIVGFDGYTFGSGTRLTVV.

The chain couples TRBV19 to TRBJ2-7; 10 bases match TRBD2. Germline lookup yields CDR1 LNHDA and CDR2 SQIVND (reference sequence). The CDR3 covers 18 residues. The V gene end was trimmed by 1 base and the J gene end by 7 bases; junction bases not matched to a gene: 16. CDR3 sequence (DNA): TGTGCCAGTAGTATAGGGGCCAGGGCTAGCGGGAGAAGGTGGGAGCAGTACTTC. Amino acid sequence: CASSIGARASGRRWEQYF.

J is TRBJ2-5 and V is TRBV21-1; the DNA was not compared with TRBD2, the D call given in the table. TRBV21-1 is a pseudogene locus. This CDR3 region has 15 residues. CDR3 in DNA: TGTGCCAGTACGTCTAGCGGGGGGGCCTTGGAGACCCAGTACTTC. It codes for CASTSSGGALETQYF.

The chain has TRBV6-5 and TRBJ2-5; 8 bases map to TRBD1. The V and J ends lost 4 bases and 5 bases, in that order; junction bases with no gene match: 9. There are 15 residues in the CDR3. CDR1 MNHEY and CDR2 SVGAGI come from the germline V gene. CDR3 sequence reads: CASSSEAGGWETQYF. DNA of the CDR3: TGTGCCAGCAGTTCCGAGGCAGGGGGCTGGGAGACCCAGTACTTC.

This chain links TRBV28 with TRBJ2-1; D is unresolved. V was shortened by 2 bases and J by 8 bases, with 10 bases between the two germline ends. Per germline, CDR1 MDHEN and CDR2 SYDVKM. This CDR3 contains 13 residues. CDR3 region: CASSLIQVHEQFF. The CDR3 DNA reads TGTGCCAGCAGTTTAATTCAAGTGCATGAGCAGTTCTTC.

This clone has more than one count but fewer than ten. The rearrangement uses TRBV7-2 and TRBJ2-7; perhaps TRBD1 as D (5 bases). Germline loops: CDR1 SGHTA, CDR2 FQGNSA. The CDR3 covers 14 residues. V dropped 6 bases and J dropped 0 bases, with 12 bases sitting between them. CDR3 DNA sequence: TGTGCCAGCAGGACTGGGGCGAGCTCCTACGAGCAGTACTTC. It specifies CASRTGASSYEQYF.

As DNA, the CDR3 is TGCAGTGCTAGTCCCCCCGGGGATTCACCCCTCCACTTT. Translation: CSASPPGDSPLHF. This chain joins TRBV20-1 and TRBJ1-6; D not resolved. CDR1 and CDR2 from the germline V gene are DFQATT and SNEGSKA (reference sequence). The CDR3 spans 13 residues. V lost 3 bases, J lost 8 bases, and 11 bases lay in between.

The chain is built from TRBV4-2 and TRBJ2-7; TRBD2 aligns across 9 bases. CDR3 length equals 15 residues. CDR1 and CDR2 from the germline V gene are LGHNA and YNFKEQ. V was pared by 0 bases and J by 3 bases, with 3 bases of the junction left unmatched. DNA for the CDR3: TGTGCCAGCAGCCAAGAGCTAGCGGGGCACTACGAGCAGTACTTC. Translation: CASSQELAGHYEQYF.

This clone was observed a few times. The chain couples TRBV2 to TRBJ1-5; no clear D. V was trimmed by 6 bases and J by 0 bases, leaving 12 bases between them. The CDR3 is 15 amino acids. The V gene's germline CDR1 is SNHLY and CDR2 FYNNEI. The CDR3 bases are TGTGCCAGCAGCTCCATGGCAGTTAGCAATCAGCCCCAGCATTTT. Translated: CASSSMAVSNQPQHF.

The chain links TRBV5-1 to TRBJ1-2; D unresolved. The CDR3 runs 14 residues. V was trimmed by 2 bases and J by 6 bases, leaving 14 bases between them. CDR1 and CDR2 (germline): SGHRS, YFSETQ. The CDR3 is CASSFSGGLDGYTF. Here the CDR3 DNA reads TGCGCCAGCAGCTTCTCAGGAGGTCTGGATGGCTACACCTTC. Based on the CDR3 plus reference TRBV5-1 and TRBJ1-2, the full variable domain is KAGVTQTPRYLIKTRGQQVTLSCSPISGHRSVSWYQQTPGQGLQFLFEYFSETQRNKGNFPGRFSGRQFSNSRSEMNVSTLELGDSALYLCASSFSGGLDGYTFGSGTRLTVV.

V is TRBV6-1 and J is TRBJ2-2; 8 bases match TRBD2. V gave up 4 bases and J gave up 7 bases; unmatched junction bases: 17. This CDR3 region has 18 residues. CDR1 is MNHNS, CDR2 SASEGT, per germline. The CDR3 DNA reads TGTGCCAGCAGTGGAGGACTAGCCGCTGCCCGTCAAGACGGGGAGCTGTTTTTT. This sequence encodes CASSGGLAAARQDGELFF.

The chain links TRBV21-1 to TRBJ2-7; the table gives TRBD2 as D, unverified against the DNA. TRBV21-1 is deemed a pseudogene. This CDR3 is built from 15 residues. CDR3 residues: CASSNYPSARYEQYF. In DNA form, the CDR3 reads TGTGCCAGCAGCAATTACCCTAGCGCGCGTTACGAGCAGTACTTC.